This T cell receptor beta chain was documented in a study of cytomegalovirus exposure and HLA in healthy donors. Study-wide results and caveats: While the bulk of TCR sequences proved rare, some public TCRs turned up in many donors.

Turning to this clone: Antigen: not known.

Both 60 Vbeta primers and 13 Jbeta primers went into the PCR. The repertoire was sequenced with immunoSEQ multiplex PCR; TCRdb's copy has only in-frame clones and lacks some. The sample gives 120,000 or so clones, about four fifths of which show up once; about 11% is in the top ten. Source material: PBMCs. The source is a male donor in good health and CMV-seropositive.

The CDR3 spells CASSESGLASLEQYF. CDR3 DNA sequence: TGCGCCAGCAGTGAGTCAGGACTAGCATCCCTCGAGCAGTACTTC. This chain connects TRBV10-1 to TRBJ2-7, with 8 nucleotides matching TRBD2. V was clipped by 0 bases and J by 6 bases; unmatched bases: 7. Germline values: CDR1 WNHNN, CDR2 SYGVQD (reference sequence). This CDR3 has 15 residues.